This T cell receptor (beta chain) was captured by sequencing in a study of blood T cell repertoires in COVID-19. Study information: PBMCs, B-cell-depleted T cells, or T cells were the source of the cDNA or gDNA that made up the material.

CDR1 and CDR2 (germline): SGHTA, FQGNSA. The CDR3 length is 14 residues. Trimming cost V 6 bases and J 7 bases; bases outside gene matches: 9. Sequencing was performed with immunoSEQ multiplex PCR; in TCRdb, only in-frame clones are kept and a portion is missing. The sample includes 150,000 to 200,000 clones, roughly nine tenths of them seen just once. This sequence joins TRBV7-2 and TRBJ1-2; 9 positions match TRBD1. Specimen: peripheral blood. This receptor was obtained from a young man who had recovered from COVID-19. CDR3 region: CASRGTGTGSGYTF. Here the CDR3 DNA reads TGTGCCAGCAGGGGCACCGGGACAGGGAGTGGCTACACCTTC.